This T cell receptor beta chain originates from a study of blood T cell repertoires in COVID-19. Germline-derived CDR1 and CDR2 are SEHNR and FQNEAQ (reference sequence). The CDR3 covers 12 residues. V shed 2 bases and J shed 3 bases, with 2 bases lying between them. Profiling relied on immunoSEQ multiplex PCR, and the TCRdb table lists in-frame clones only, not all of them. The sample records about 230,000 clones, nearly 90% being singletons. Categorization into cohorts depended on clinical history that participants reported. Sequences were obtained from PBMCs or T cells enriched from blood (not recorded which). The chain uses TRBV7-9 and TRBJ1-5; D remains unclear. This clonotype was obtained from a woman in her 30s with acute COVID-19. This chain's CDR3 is CASSLLNQPQHF. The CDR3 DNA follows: TGTGCCAGCAGCTTACTCAATCAGCCCCAGCATTTT.